This TCR beta chain was recorded in a study of identical twins. Points from the study as a whole: With monozygotic twins, out-of-frame TCR alpha sharing exceeded what models estimated.

This clonotype was seen at least ten times. Its antigen remains unidentified. cDNA carried unique molecular identifiers, and a universal primer site was added by template switching. TCRdb re-derived calls from the 5' RACE reads in MiXCR, one entry per CDR3 protein. Here the sample spans some 1,600,000 distinct CDR3 sequences, around 33% being singletons. V was clipped by 7 bases and J by 7 bases; unmatched bases: 8. The CDR3 totals 13 residues. Germline V gene sequence: CDR1 SQVTM, CDR2 ANQGSEA. The chain has TRBV29-1 and TRBJ2-4; 9 bases are shared with TRBD1. The sequenced material came from cord blood. The source of this sequence is a newborn girl in good health. CDR3 sequence (DNA): TGCAGCGGAACAGGGGGCGTATCGAACATTCAGTACTTC. Translating gives CSGTGGVSNIQYF.